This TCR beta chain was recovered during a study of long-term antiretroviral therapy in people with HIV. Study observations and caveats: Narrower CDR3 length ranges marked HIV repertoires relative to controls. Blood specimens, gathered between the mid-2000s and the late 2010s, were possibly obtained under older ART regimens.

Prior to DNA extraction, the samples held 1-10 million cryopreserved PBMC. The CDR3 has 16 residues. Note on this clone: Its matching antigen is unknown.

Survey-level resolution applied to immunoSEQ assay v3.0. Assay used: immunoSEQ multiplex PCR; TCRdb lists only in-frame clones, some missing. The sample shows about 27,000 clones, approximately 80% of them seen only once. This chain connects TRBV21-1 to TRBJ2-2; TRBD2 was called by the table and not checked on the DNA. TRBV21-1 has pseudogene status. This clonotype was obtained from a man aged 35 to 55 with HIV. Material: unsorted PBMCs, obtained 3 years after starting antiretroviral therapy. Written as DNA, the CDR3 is TGTGCCAGCAGCGGGTCGGAGAGGTCGAACACCGGGGAGCTGTTTTTT. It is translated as CASSGSERSNTGELFF.